What follows are 5 T cell receptor beta chains derived from one specimen sequenced in a study of identical twins. TCRdb re-derived calls from the 5' RACE reads in MiXCR, one entry per CDR3 protein. The profile covers roughly 690,000 distinct CDR3 sequences, with 20% to 25% appearing a single time and 4.3% taken by the ten largest. This sample also appeared in a second study, on T cells expressing NK-cell markers.

Sequenced input: PBMCs. All receptors come from a young woman in good health.

The V and J genes are TRBV25-1 and TRBJ1-5; D perhaps matches TRBD1 (6 bases). Germline V gives CDR1 MGHDK, CDR2 SYGVNS. The CDR3 runs to 13 residues. The CDR3 spells CAFYGGQNQPQHF. CDR3 nucleotides: TGTGCATTTTACGGGGGGCAAAATCAGCCCCAGCATTTT.

This clonotype has more than one count but fewer than ten. The chain recombines TRBV10-2 with TRBJ1-2; a weak D match, TRBD1 (5 bases). The CDR3 extends over 14 amino acids. The ends were cut back, 3 bases at V and 4 bases at J, with 12 bases in the middle. Germline lookup yields CDR1 WSHSY and CDR2 SAAADI. The CDR3 is CASSEEGSGYGYTF. As DNA, the CDR3 is TGCGCCAGCAGTGAAGAGGGGTCGGGCTATGGCTACACCTTC.

V gene TRBV5-1 combines with J gene TRBJ1-2, with no clear D. Germline lookup yields CDR1 SGHRS and CDR2 YFSETQ. The CDR3 consists of 14 residues. V lost 1 base and J lost 6, with 13 bases in between. CDR3 sequence (DNA): TGCGCCAGCAGCTTGACACCGCCCGTGGATGGCTACACCTTC. Translating gives CASSLTPPVDGYTF.

This chain joins TRBV12-3 or TRBV12-4 and TRBJ2-1; 10 nucleotides align to TRBD2. This CDR3 region has 17 residues. V trimming: 7 bases; J trimming: 7 bases; junction bases outside the gene matches: 16. CDR3 DNA sequence: TGTGCCAGCATTCCCCCCCCCGGGCCTAGCGGGAGTAATGAGCAGTTCTTC. Residues: CASIPPPGPSGSNEQFF.

The genes are TRBV7-2 and TRBJ2-3; 9 bases match TRBD2. The CDR3 contains 16 residues. Germline CDR1 is SGHTA and CDR2 is FQGNSA. V lost 3 bases to trimming and J lost 2 bases; unmatched junction nucleotides: 6. CDR3 protein: CASSFLAGYITDTQYF. CDR3 coding DNA: TGTGCCAGCAGCTTTCTAGCGGGATACATCACAGATACGCAGTATTTT.